These 16 T cell receptor beta chains were all obtained from the same sample, sequenced in a study of T cells in women clearing cervical HPV infection listed by TCRdb under 2018. Library preparation was by the immunoSEQ multiplex PCR assay. TCRdb obtained this table from immuneACCESS and retained in-frame rearrangements with V and J assigned. These tables miss some clones; where compared with another copy, unresolved V genes account for less than half of the shortfall, and the remainder is unexplained. The table for this sample lists roughly 48,000 clones. The top ten clones comprise about 1.6% of the sample. The sequenced sample consisted of blood buffy coat. These receptors were obtained from a woman aged 18 to 75 with a cervical HPV16 infection that either progressed to CIN3+ or cleared (not recorded which).

With regard to this clone: The read terminates 3 residues ahead of where the CDR3 ends, so the germline J gene completes it. The chain couples TRBV6-2 or TRBV6-3 to TRBJ2-7, with TRBD1 as a possible D gene (6 bases). Per the germline V gene, CDR1 is MNHEY and CDR2 is SVGEGT. There are 15 residues in the CDR3. Trimming removed 3 bases from V and 2 bases from J, with 14 bases in between. The CDR3 reads CASSYLDSTPYEQYF. The part of the CDR3 DNA that was read is TGTGCCAGCAGTTATCTGGACAGCACACCCTACGAG.

With regard to this clone: The CDR3 end is not reached by the read, which stops 3 residues before it; the germline J gene fills it in. The chain links TRBV29-1 to TRBJ1-1; TRBD1 aligns across 10 bases. Germline V CDR1 and CDR2: SQVTM, ANQGSEA. The CDR3 is made up of 13 amino acids. Losses at the gene ends were 6 bases for V and 4 bases for J; bases not matched to a gene: 5. The sequenced CDR3 bases are TGCAGCGTCCGACAGGGGGCAGGCACTGAA. It yields the protein CSVRQGAGTE. The entire CDR3 sequence reads CSVRQGAGTEAFF. The variable domain in full, with the rest retrieved from reference TRBV29-1 and TRBJ1-1, is SAVISQKPSRDICQRGTSLTIQCQVDSQVTMMFWYRQQPGQSLTLIATANQGSEATYESGFVIDKFPISRPNLTFSTLTVSNMSPEDSSIYLCSVRQGAGTEAFFGQGTRLTVV.

Concerning this clone itself: Read coverage stops 3 residues before the CDR3 terminus; the germline J gene supplies the remainder. The genes are TRBV6-2 or TRBV6-3 and TRBJ2-1; TRBD2 matches at 12 bases. Per germline, CDR1 MNHEY and CDR2 SVGEGT. Losses at the gene ends were 4 bases for V and 7 bases for J; bases not matched to a gene: 5. CDR3 length: 15 amino acids. CDR3: CASSFKLAGGNEQFF. CDR3 bases read: TGTGCCAGCAGTTTCAAACTAGCGGGAGGTAATGAG.

On this clone: The read falls 3 residues short of the CDR3 end, and the missing part is taken from the germline J gene. This chain joins TRBV19 and TRBJ1-2; TRBD1 matches 7 bases. The ends lost 5 bases at V and 7 bases at J; junction bases unmatched: 7. This CDR3 region has 13 residues. The germline V gene encodes CDR1 LNHDA and CDR2 SQIVND (reference sequence). CDR3 region: CASSARQGTGYTF. The DNA read from the CDR3 is TGTGCCAGTAGTGCACGACAGGGAACTGGC.

CDR3 DNA (partial): TGCGCCAGCAGCTTGGTTCCCGGGGGTAACTATGGC. It encodes CASSLVPGGNYG. The whole CDR3 sequence is CASSLVPGGNYGYTF. The chain carries TRBV5-1 and TRBJ1-2; TRBD1 is a possible D gene (5 bases). The read terminates 3 residues before the CDR3 end, so the remaining end is supplied by the germline J gene. The ends were cut back, 0 bases at V and 1 base at J, with 10 bases in the middle. The CDR3 extends over 15 amino acids. In germline, CDR1 is SGHRS, CDR2 YFSETQ.

With respect to this clone: The sequenced fragment ends 3 residues before the CDR3 boundary, so the rest is inferred from the germline J gene. V usage is TRBV14 and J usage is TRBJ2-3, with 8 bases identical to TRBD1. Looked up from germline, CDR1 is SGHDN and CDR2 is FVKESK. This CDR3 is 14 amino acids long. Trimming took 1 base from V and 5 from J; bases not matched to a gene: 2. CDR3 residues: CASSQAGGVDTQYF. The covered CDR3 bases are TGTGCCAGCAGCCAAGCAGGGGGCGTAGATACG.

For this clone: The CDR3 goes on 3 residues after the read ends, and that part is filled in from the germline J gene. The chain joins TRBV10-3 to TRBJ2-1; D perhaps matches TRBD2 (6 bases). Germline V gene data show CDR1 as ENHRY and CDR2 as SYGVKD. The V end lost 6 bases, the J end lost 3 bases, and 15 bases lay between the germline ends. The CDR3 is 15 residues long. CDR3 DNA, as far as it was read: TGTGCCATCAGGCCCGCCCTGACTAGCTACAATGAG. It codes for CAIRPALTSYNE. The full CDR3 reads CAIRPALTSYNEQFF.

Remarks on this clone: The missing CDR3 end, 3 residues past where the read stops, is filled in from the germline J gene. This chain joins TRBV28 and TRBJ1-2, with D maybe TRBD1 (6 bases). The V gene's germline CDR1 is MDHEN and CDR2 SYDVKM. The CDR3 has 18 amino acids. The V gene lost 5 bases and the J gene lost 3 bases, with 25 bases spanning the gap. CDR3 sequence: CASSPARLTGTQHYGYTF. The part of the CDR3 DNA that was read is TGTGCCAGCAGTCCTGCGCGTCTCACAGGGACACAGCACTATGGC.

As concerns this clone: The read gets to within 3 residues of the CDR3 end, and the germline J gene fills in the rest. This chain joins TRBV5-4 and TRBJ2-6; 10 positions agree with TRBD2. V lost 3 bases and J lost 3; bases outside the gene matches: 3. This CDR3 has 16 residues. From germline, CDR1 is SGHNT and CDR2 YYREEE (reference sequence). The DNA read from the CDR3 is TGTGCCAGCAGCTCCCTAGCGGGAGTTGGGGCCAACGTC. As protein: CASSSLAGVGANV. The entire CDR3 reads CASSSLAGVGANVLTF.

The part of the CDR3 DNA that was read is TGTGCCAGCAGCACCCCCACCCTAGCGGACCTGACCCCCGGGGAG. This sequence encodes CASSTPTLADLTPGE. Given in full, the CDR3 is CASSTPTLADLTPGELFF. The chain couples TRBV7-8 to TRBJ2-2; the match to TRBD2 covers 7 bases. The read terminates 3 residues ahead of where the CDR3 ends, so the germline J gene completes it. The V and J ends lost 5 bases and 6 bases, in that order; junction bases with no gene match: 18. Germline V gene lookup returns CDR1 SGHVS and CDR2 FQNEAQ. This CDR3 region has 18 residues.

A note on this clone: Read coverage stops 3 residues before the CDR3 terminus; the germline J gene supplies the remainder. The chain employs TRBV5-1 and TRBJ1-3; tentatively, D is TRBD1 (6 bases). The germline V and J ends were trimmed by 3 bases and 0 bases, with 13 bases remaining between them. Germline V lookup: CDR1 SGHRS, CDR2 YFSETQ. The CDR3 loop spans 16 amino acids. The CDR3 DNA, read in part, is TGCGCCAGCAGCTCGACAGGTACGCACTCTGGAAACACC. Its translation: CASSSTGTHSGNT. The whole CDR3 reads CASSSTGTHSGNTIYF.

For this clone: The DNA ends 3 residues before the CDR3 does, and the rest of the CDR3 is filled in from the germline J gene. This rearrangement joins TRBV20-1 to TRBJ2-1; D gene ambiguous. Per germline, CDR1 DFQATT and CDR2 SNEGSKA (reference sequence). With 0 bases removed from V and 6 bases from J, the gap between germline ends came to 9 bases. The CDR3 is 13 residues long. The chain's CDR3 is CSARDNSRNEQFF. Partial CDR3 DNA: TGCAGTGCTAGAGATAACTCACGCAATGAG.

Concerning this clone: The CDR3 goes on 3 residues after the read ends, and that part is filled in from the germline J gene. The chain links TRBV7-2 to TRBJ2-2, with 7 nucleotides matching TRBD1. The CDR3 runs 14 residues. Unmatched junction bases numbered 5, after V lost 5 bases and J lost 5 bases. Germline V CDR1 and CDR2: SGHTA, FQGNSA. Here the CDR3 reads CASSPRQGTGELFF. The part of the CDR3 DNA that was read is TGTGCCAGCAGCCCAAGACAGGGTACCGGGGAG. Based on the CDR3 plus reference TRBV7-2 and TRBJ2-2, the full variable domain is GAGVSQSPSNKVTEKGKDVELRCDPISGHTALYWYRQSLGQGLEFLIYFQGNSAPDKSGLPSDRFSAERTGGSVSTLTIQRTQQEDSAVYLCASSPRQGTGELFFGEGSRLTVL.

About this clone itself: The read finishes 3 residues shy of the CDR3 end, and the germline J gene is used to complete it. The chain carries TRBV2 and TRBJ2-1; 8 bases fit TRBD1. V trimming: 0 bases; J trimming: 9 bases; junction bases outside the gene matches: 4. The CDR3 loop spans 14 amino acids. Germline lookup yields CDR1 SNHLY and CDR2 FYNNEI. The CDR3 bases that were read are TGTGCCAGCAGTGAAGCTGGACAGGGCGGTGAG. It codes for CASSEAGQGGE. The CDR3 reads in full as CASSEAGQGGEQFF.

A word on this clone: The CDR3 end is not reached by the read, which stops 3 residues before it; the germline J gene fills it in. The chain uses TRBV7-2 and TRBJ1-5, with TRBD1 identical over 9 bases. Germline CDR1 SGHTA, CDR2 FQGNSA. The CDR3 runs 14 residues. The V gene end was trimmed by 4 bases and the J gene end by 6 bases; junction bases not matched to a gene: 4. The CDR3 bases that were read are TGTGCCAGCAGCTCGAACAGGGGGCTTCAGCCC. Translating gives CASSSNRGLQP. The full CDR3 protein reads CASSSNRGLQPQHF.

Concerning this clone: The CDR3 end falls 3 residues outside the read, so it is completed with the germline J gene. This rearrangement joins TRBV20-1 to TRBJ1-1; TRBD1 aligns across 7 bases. The CDR3 contains 14 residues. CDR1 is DFQATT and CDR2 is SNEGSKA in the germline V gene (reference sequence). After removal of 1 base from V and 1 base from J, the junction contained 3 bases not matched to a gene. CDR3 loop: CSARVRTGNTEAFF. Incomplete CDR3 DNA: TGCAGTGCTAGAGTGAGGACAGGGAACACTGAA.